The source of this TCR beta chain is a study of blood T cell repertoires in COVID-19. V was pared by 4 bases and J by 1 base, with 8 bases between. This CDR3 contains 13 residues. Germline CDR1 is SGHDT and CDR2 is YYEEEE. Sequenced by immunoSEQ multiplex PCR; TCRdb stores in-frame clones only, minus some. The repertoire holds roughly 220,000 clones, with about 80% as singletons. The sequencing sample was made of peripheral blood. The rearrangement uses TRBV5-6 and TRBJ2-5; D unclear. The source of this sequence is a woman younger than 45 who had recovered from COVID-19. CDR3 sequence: CASSNPGQETQYF. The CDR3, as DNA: TGTGCCAGCAGCAACCCGGGCCAAGAGACCCAGTACTTC.